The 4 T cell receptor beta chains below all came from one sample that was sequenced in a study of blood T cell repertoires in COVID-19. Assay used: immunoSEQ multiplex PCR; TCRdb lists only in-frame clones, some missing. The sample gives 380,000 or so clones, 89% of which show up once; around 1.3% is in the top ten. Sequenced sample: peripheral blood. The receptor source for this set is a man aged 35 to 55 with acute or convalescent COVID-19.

This chain's CDR3 is CASSPWDRGSEQYF. The DNA of the CDR3 is TGTGCCAGCAGCCCGTGGGACAGGGGCTCCGAGCAGTACTTC. The chain has TRBV3-1 (or the pseudogene TRBV3-2) and TRBJ2-7; TRBD1 agrees at 10 bases. CDR1 is LGHDT, CDR2 YNNKEL, per germline (reference sequence). The CDR3 is made up of 14 amino acids. V was clipped by 4 bases and J by 6 bases; unmatched bases: 6.

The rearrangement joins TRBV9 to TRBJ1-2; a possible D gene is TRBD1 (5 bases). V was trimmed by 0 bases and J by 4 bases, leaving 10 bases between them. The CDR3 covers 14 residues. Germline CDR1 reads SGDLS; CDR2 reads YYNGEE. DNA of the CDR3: TGTGCCAGCAGCGTAGATCAGGGTGGCTATGGCTACACCTTC. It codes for CASSVDQGGYGYTF.

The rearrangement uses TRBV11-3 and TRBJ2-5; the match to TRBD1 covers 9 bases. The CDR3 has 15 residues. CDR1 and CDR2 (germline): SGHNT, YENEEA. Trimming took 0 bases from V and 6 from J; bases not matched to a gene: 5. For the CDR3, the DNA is TGTGCCAGCAGCTTAGATGGGGGACAGGGACAGACCCAGTACTTC. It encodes CASSLDGGQGQTQYF. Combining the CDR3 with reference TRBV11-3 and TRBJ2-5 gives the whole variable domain EAGVVQSPRYKIIEKKQPVAFWCNPISGHNTLYWYLQNLGQGPELLIRYENEEAVDDSQLPKDRFSAERLKGVDSTLKIQPAELGDSAVYLCASSLDGGQGQTQYFGPGTRLLVL.

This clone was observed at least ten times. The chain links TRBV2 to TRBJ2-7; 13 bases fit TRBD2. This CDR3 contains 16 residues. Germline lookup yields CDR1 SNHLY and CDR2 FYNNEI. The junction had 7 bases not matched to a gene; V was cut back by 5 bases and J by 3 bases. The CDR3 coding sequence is TGTGCCAGCAGTTACGGACTAGCGGGAGATTTCTACGAGCAGTACTTC. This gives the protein CASSYGLAGDFYEQYF.